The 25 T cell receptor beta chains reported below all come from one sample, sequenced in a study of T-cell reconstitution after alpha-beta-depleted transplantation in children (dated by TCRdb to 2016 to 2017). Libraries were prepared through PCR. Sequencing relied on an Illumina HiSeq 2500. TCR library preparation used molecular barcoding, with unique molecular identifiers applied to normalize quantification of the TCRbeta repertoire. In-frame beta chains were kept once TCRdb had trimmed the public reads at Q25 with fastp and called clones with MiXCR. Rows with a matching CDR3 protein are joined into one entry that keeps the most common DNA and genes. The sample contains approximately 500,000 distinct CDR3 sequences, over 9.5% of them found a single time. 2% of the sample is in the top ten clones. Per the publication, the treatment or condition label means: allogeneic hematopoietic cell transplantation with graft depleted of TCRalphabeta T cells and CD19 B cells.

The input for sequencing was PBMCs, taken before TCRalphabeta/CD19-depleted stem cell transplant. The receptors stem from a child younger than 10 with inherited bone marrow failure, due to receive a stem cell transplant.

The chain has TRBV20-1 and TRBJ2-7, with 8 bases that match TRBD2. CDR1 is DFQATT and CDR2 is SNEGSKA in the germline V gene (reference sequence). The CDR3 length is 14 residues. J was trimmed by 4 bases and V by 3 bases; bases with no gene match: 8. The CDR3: CSASVPSGPYEQYF. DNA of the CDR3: TGCAGTGCTAGTGTCCCTAGCGGGCCTTACGAGCAGTACTTC.

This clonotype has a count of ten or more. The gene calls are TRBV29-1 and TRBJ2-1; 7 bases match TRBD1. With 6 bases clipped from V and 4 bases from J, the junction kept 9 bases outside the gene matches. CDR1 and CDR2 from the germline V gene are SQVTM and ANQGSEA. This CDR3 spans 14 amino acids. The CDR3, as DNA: TGCAGCGTGACTCACAGGGGCTATTACAATGAGCAGTTCTTC. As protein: CSVTHRGYYNEQFF.

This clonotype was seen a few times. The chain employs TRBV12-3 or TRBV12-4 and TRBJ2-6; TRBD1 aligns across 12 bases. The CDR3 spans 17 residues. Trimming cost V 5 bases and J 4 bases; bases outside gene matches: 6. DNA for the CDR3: TGTGCCAGCAGTCCGGGACAGGGGGCAGGGGGGGCCAACGTCCTGACTTTC. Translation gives CASSPGQGAGGANVLTF.

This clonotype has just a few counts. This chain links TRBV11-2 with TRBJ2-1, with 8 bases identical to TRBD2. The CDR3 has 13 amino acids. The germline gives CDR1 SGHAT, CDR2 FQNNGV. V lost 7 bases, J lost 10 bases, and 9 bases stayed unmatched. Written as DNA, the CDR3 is TGTGCCAGCACCATGAGCGGGAGCGAGGAGCAGTTCTTC. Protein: CASTMSGSEEQFF.

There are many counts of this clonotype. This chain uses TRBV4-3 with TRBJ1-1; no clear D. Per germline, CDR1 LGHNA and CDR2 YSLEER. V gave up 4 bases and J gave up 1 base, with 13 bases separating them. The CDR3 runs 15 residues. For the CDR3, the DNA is TGCGCCAGCAGCCGAGTTGGCTTAGAGAACACTGAAGCTTTCTTT. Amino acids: CASSRVGLENTEAFF.

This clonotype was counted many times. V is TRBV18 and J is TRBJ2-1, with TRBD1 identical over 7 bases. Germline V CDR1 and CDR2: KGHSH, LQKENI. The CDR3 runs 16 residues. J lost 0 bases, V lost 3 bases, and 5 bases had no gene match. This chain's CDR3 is CASSPGTAASYNEQFF. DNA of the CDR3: TGTGCCAGCTCACCTGGGACAGCGGCCTCCTACAATGAGCAGTTCTTC.

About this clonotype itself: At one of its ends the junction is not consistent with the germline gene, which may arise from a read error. As DNA, the CDR3 is TGTGCCAGCAGTTTCTATGGATCCTGCGAGCAGTACTTC. Translation: CASSFYGSCEQYF. This chain links TRBV28 with TRBJ2-7; D remains unclear. The length of the CDR3 is 13 residues. CDR1 MDHEN and CDR2 SYDVKM come from the germline V gene.

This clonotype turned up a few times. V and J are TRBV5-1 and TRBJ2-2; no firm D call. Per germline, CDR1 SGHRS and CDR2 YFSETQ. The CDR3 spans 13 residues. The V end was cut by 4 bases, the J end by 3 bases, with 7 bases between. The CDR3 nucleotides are TGCGCCAGCAGCATAGGTGACACCGGGGAGCTGTTTTTT. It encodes CASSIGDTGELFF.

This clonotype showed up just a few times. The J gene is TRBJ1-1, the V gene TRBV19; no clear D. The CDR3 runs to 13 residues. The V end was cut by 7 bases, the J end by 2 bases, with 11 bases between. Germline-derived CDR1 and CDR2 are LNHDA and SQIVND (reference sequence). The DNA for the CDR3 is TGTGCCAGTACCTTGTGGGAAAACACTGAAGCTTTCTTT. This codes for CASTLWENTEAFF.

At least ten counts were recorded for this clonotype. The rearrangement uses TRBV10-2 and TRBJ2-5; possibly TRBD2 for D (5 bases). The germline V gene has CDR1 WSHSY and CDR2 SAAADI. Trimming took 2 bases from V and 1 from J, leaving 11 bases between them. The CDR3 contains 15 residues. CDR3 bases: TGCGCCAGCAGTGAGCATCTAGCACCCCAAGAGACCCAGTACTTC. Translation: CASSEHLAPQETQYF.

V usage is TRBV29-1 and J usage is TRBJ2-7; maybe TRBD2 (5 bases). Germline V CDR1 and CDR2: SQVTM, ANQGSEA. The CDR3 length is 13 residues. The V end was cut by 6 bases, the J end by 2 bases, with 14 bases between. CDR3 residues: CSVVLDRPYEQYF. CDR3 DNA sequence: TGCAGCGTGGTACTAGACCGACCCTACGAGCAGTACTTC.

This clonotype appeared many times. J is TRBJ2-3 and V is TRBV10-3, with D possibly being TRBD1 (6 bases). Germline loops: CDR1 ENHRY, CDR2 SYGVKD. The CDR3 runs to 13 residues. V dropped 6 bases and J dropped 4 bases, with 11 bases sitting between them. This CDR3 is CAISQQGADTQYF. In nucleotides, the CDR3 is TGTGCCATCAGCCAACAGGGCGCAGATACGCAGTATTTT.

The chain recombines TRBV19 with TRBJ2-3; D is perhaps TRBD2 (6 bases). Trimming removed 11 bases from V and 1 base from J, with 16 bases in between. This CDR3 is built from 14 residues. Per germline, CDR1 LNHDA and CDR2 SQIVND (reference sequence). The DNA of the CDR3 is TGTGCCGCCGCGGAGGCTAGCGGCACAGATACGCAGTATTTT. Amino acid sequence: CAAAEASGTDTQYF.

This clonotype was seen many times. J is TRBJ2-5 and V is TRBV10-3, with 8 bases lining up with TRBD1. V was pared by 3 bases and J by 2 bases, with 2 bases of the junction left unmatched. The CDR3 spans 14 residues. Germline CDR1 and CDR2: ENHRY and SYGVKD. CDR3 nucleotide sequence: TGTGCCATCAGTGATGGGACAGGTCAAGAGACCCAGTACTTC. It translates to CAISDGTGQETQYF.

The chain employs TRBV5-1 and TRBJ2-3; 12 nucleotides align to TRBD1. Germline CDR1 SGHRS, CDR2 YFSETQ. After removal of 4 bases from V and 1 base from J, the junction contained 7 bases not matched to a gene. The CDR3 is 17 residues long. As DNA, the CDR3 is TGCGCCAGCAGCATAGGGACAGGGGGCCGTGGCACAGATACGCAGTATTTT. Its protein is CASSIGTGGRGTDTQYF.

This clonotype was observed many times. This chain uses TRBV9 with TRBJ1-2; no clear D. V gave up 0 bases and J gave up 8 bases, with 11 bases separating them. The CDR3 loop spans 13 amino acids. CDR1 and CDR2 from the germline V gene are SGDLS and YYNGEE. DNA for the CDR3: TGTGCCAGCAGCGTAGATTGGCGCCGAGGCTACACCTTC. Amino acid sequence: CASSVDWRRGYTF.

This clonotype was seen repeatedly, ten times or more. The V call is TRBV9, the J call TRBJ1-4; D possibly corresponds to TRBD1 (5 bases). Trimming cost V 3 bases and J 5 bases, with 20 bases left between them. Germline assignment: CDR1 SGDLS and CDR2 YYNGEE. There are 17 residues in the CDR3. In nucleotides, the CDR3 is TGTGCCAGCAGCGCTGATTTTGGGGACGGATTAAATGAAAAACTGTTTTTT. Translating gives CASSADFGDGLNEKLFF.

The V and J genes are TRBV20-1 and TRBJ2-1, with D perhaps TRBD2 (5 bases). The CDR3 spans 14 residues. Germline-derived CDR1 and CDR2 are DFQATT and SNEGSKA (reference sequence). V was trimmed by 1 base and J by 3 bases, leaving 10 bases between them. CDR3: CSARAPRDYNEQFF. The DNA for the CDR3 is TGCAGTGCTAGAGCCCCCCGGGACTACAATGAGCAGTTCTTC.

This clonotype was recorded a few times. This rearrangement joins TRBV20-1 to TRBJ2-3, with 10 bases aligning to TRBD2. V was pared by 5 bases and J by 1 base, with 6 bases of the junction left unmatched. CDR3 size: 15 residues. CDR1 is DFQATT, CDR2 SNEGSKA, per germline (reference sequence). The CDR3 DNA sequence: TGCAGTGCTGGACCCGGGACTAGCGGCACAGATACGCAGTATTTT. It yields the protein CSAGPGTSGTDTQYF.

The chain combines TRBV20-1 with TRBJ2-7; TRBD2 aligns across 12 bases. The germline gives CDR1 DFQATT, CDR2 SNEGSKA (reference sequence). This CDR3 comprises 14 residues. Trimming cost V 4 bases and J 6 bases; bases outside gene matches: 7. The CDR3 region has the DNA TGCAGTGCTACCCTAGCGGGAGGGCTTGTCGAGCAGTACTTC. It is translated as CSATLAGGLVEQYF.

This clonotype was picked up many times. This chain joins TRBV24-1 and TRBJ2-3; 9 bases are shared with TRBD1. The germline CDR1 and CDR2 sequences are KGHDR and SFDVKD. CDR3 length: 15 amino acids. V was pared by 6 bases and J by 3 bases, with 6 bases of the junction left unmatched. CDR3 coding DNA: TGTGCCACCAGTCCCGGACAGGGGTTAACAGATACGCAGTATTTT. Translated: CATSPGQGLTDTQYF.

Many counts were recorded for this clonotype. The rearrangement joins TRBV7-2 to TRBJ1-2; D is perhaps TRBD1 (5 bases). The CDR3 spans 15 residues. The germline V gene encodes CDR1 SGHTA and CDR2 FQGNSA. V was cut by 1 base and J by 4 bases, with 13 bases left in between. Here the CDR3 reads CASSLEPGAGYGYTF. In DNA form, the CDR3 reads TGTGCCAGCAGCTTAGAGCCTGGGGCGGGCTATGGCTACACCTTC.

The CDR3 is CATSDFGRDTQYF. CDR3 coding DNA: TGTGCCACCAGTGATTTTGGGAGAGATACGCAGTATTTT. The V call is TRBV24-1, the J call TRBJ2-3; D perhaps matches TRBD2 (5 bases). The germline V gene encodes CDR1 KGHDR and CDR2 SFDVKD. V gave up 1 base and J gave up 5 bases, with 6 bases separating them. The CDR3 totals 13 residues.

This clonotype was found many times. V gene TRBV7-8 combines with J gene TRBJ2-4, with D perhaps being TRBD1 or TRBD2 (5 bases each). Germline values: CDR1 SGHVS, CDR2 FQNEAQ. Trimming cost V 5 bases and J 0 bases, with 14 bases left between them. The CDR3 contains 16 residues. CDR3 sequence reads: CASSPPGPTAKNIQYF. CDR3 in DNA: TGTGCCAGCAGCCCCCCGGGGCCTACAGCCAAAAACATTCAGTACTTC.

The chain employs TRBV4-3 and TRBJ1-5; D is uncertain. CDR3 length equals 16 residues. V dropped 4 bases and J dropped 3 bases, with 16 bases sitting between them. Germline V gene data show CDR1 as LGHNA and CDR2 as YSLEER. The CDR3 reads CASSPERGLINQPQHF. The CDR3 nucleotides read TGCGCCAGCAGCCCGGAGCGAGGCCTGATCAATCAGCCCCAGCATTTT.